The 14 T cell receptor beta chains given below trace back to one sample, sequenced in a study of neurological immune-mediated disorders. TCRdb re-derived calls from the 5' RACE reads in MiXCR, one entry per CDR3 protein. The table includes about 45,000 distinct CDR3 sequences, approximately 13% detected once. The sample's time point: longitudinal time-point 3. Material for sequencing was PBMCs. The origin of the receptors is a man younger than 40 in good health.

This clonotype was seen repeatedly, ten times or more. The CDR3 loop is CATSRDLRTGGLETQYF. Written as DNA, the CDR3 is TGTGCCACCAGCAGAGATCTTAGGACAGGGGGTTTGGAGACCCAGTACTTC. The genes are TRBV15 and TRBJ2-5, with 10 bases fitting TRBD1. Germline values: CDR1 LNHNV, CDR2 YYDKDF (reference sequence). With 0 bases clipped from V and 5 bases from J, the junction kept 9 bases outside the gene matches. CDR3 length: 17 amino acids.

This clonotype was found many times. The chain has TRBV20-1 and TRBJ2-5, with 9 bases that match TRBD1. Germline CDR1 and CDR2: DFQATT and SNEGSKA (reference sequence). After removal of 1 base from V and 2 bases from J, the junction contained 5 bases not matched to a gene. The CDR3 totals 15 residues. CDR3 amino acids: CSARGPGQGQETQYF. DNA for the CDR3: TGCAGTGCTAGAGGACCGGGACAGGGACAAGAGACCCAGTACTTC.

This clonotype was seen at least ten times. V usage is TRBV20-1 and J usage is TRBJ1-2; a weak D match, TRBD1 (5 bases). With 0 bases removed from V and 8 bases from J, the gap between germline ends came to 10 bases. Germline V lookup: CDR1 DFQATT, CDR2 SNEGSKA (reference sequence). The CDR3 length is 12 residues. In nucleotides, the CDR3 is TGCAGTGCTAGAGATGGGGGGAGGGGCTACACCTTC. It encodes CSARDGGRGYTF.

Note on this clonotype: At one end, the junction sequence differs from germline, possibly due to a read error. This sequence joins TRBV2 and TRBJ2-2; D tentatively fits TRBD1 or TRBD2 (5 bases each). In germline, CDR1 is SNHLY, CDR2 FYNNEI. The length of the CDR3 is 13 residues. The CDR3 loop reads CASSDNRYGDLFF. The CDR3 region has the DNA TGTGCCAGCAGTGACAACAGGTACGGGGATCTGTTTTTT. Based on the CDR3 plus reference TRBV2 and TRBJ2-2, the full variable domain is EPEVTQTPSHQVTQMGQEVILRCVPISNHLYFYWYRQILGQKVEFLVSFYNNEISEKSEIFDDQFSVERPDGSNFTLKIRSTKLEDSAMYFCASSDNRYGDLFFGEGSRLTVL.

This clonotype came up many times. This chain connects TRBV7-2 to TRBJ2-5; the match to TRBD2 covers 13 bases. Germline-derived CDR1 and CDR2 are SGHTA and FQGNSA. This CDR3 spans 16 amino acids. Trimming removed 5 bases from V and 0 bases from J; junction bases left unmatched: 3. CDR3 protein: CASSGTSGKYQETQYF. CDR3 coding DNA: TGTGCCAGCAGCGGGACTAGCGGGAAGTACCAAGAGACCCAGTACTTC.

This clonotype was observed at least ten times. The CDR3 coding sequence is TGTGCCAGCAGCCTTACAGATACGCAGTATTTT. The encoded protein is CASSLTDTQYF. V and J are TRBV11-2 and TRBJ2-3; D is uncertain. V lost 5 bases and J 3 bases, leaving 3 bases between the germline ends. CDR3 length equals 11 residues. Germline V gene sequence: CDR1 SGHAT, CDR2 FQNNGV.

This clonotype showed up many times. The CDR3 loop is CASSLSPWGAANYGYTF. The CDR3 bases are TGTGCCAGCAGTTTAAGTCCATGGGGGGCGGCTAACTATGGCTACACCTTC. The V gene is TRBV7-2, the J gene TRBJ1-2; maybe TRBD1 (6 bases). Germline assignment: CDR1 SGHTA and CDR2 FQGNSA. The V end lost 6 bases, the J end lost 0 bases, and 20 bases lay between the germline ends. There are 17 residues in the CDR3.

This clonotype was counted a few times. Since a much larger clone is just one base distant, this may be a read error. The chain uses TRBV28 and TRBJ1-2, with unresolved D. CDR3 size: 13 residues. Germline V gives CDR1 MDHEN, CDR2 SYDVKM. Trimming stripped 2 bases from V and 5 bases from J, with 9 bases between. CDR3 residues: CASSLAAVYGYTF. Here the CDR3 DNA reads TGTGCCAGCAGTTTAGCAGCGGTATATGGCTACACCTTC.

The table lists this clonotype with many counts. V is TRBV29-1 and J is TRBJ2-1; D possibly corresponds to TRBD2 (6 bases). This CDR3 comprises 13 residues. Germline V lookup: CDR1 SQVTM, CDR2 ANQGSEA. Trimming cost V 4 bases and J 8 bases, with 15 bases left between them. The CDR3: CSVAGVGFDEQFF. The DNA of the CDR3 is TGCAGCGTTGCGGGGGTGGGTTTCGATGAGCAGTTCTTC.

Ten or more counts support this clonotype. CDR3 nucleotides: TGTGCCAGCAGCTTAGTCGGCGGACTTAACCCTAATGAAAAACTGTTTTTT. Protein sequence: CASSLVGGLNPNEKLFF. This sequence joins TRBV11-2 and TRBJ1-4, with D uncertain. Germline loops: CDR1 SGHAT, CDR2 FQNNGV. This CDR3 region has 17 residues. V lost 1 base and J lost 3, with 15 bases in between.

This clonotype has at least ten counts. As DNA, the CDR3 is TGCAGCGTTGGTGTGGAAGCCCGCGAGCAGTACTTC. This translates into CSVGVEAREQYF. J is TRBJ2-7 and V is TRBV29-1; D unresolved. The CDR3 is 12 amino acids. Trimming stripped 4 bases from V and 6 bases from J, with 13 bases between. The germline gives CDR1 SQVTM, CDR2 ANQGSEA.

In its sample, this clonotype was seen many times. V gene TRBV20-1 combines with J gene TRBJ2-7; D may be TRBD1 (6 bases). Trimming removed 2 bases at V and 4 bases at J, with 15 bases between. The CDR3 extends over 14 amino acids. Germline CDR1 reads DFQATT; CDR2 reads SNEGSKA (reference sequence). The CDR3 spells CSARPRTALYEQYF. The CDR3 nucleotides read TGCAGTGCTAGACCCAGGACAGCACTATACGAGCAGTACTTC.

Ten or more counts support this clonotype. V usage is TRBV7-2 and J usage is TRBJ2-1; TRBD2 aligns across 12 bases. Trimming removed 2 bases from V and 2 bases from J; junction bases left unmatched: 4. CDR1 and CDR2 (germline): SGHTA, FQGNSA. This CDR3 has 17 residues. The CDR3 spells CASSLTASGRAYNEQFF. DNA of the CDR3: TGTGCCAGCAGCTTAACGGCTAGCGGGAGGGCCTACAATGAGCAGTTCTTC.

This clonotype was counted ten times or more. The chain combines TRBV6-6 with TRBJ2-7; unclear D gene. The ends were cut back, 0 bases at V and 3 bases at J, with 9 bases in the middle. Germline CDR1 is MNHNY and CDR2 is SVGAGI (reference sequence). This CDR3 has 14 amino acids. The CDR3 nucleotides are TGTGCCAGCAGTTACTCGAAGGGCTTCTACGAGCAGTACTTC. Its protein product is CASSYSKGFYEQYF.